The entry below gives a single TCR beta chain sequence along with its context. This clone has a handful of counts. Its antigen is currently not known. Base qualities are not at hand, and no much larger clone is one base apart. The sample originates from a study of cytomegalovirus exposure and HLA in healthy donors (dated by TCRdb to about 2017). Regarding the research as a whole: An earlier analysis of around 600 of the donors reported about 250 Gb of sequence data and about 100 million unique TCR beta sequences from about 200 million T cells. About 280 gigabases of sequencing data and approximately 91 million unique TCR sequences made up an early release that covered around 640 HLA-typed donors. Of the approximately 400 genotyped donors, around 81% fell in the genetic ancestry cluster associated with self-reported Caucasian donors. The aim of the study was to test whether cataloging public T cell receptors could identify signatures of past pathogen exposure. The study profiled the T cell repertoires of about 720 subjects by immunosequencing and related them to cytomegalovirus serostatus. In addition to the first cohort of 666 subjects, a separate validation cohort of approximately 120 different subjects was used. To predict cytomegalovirus infection status, the study brought together high-throughput TCR immunosequencing, statistical association of individual TCRs with disease status, and machine learning. A later analysis re-analyzed previously published TCR beta repertoires from roughly 600 donors and added high-resolution HLA genotyping to study TCR occurrence patterns. In the later analysis, no new phenotypic data were used to find candidate immune exposures; instead, reliance was placed on TCR beta sequences and their occurrence across donors. An earlier analysis of about 600 of the donors used high-throughput TCR beta sequencing to judge whether each TCR beta V gene segment behaved as functional or pseudogenic. Alongside the repertoire data, information on donor age, sex, ethnicity and CMV serostatus was compiled. In a later genetic analysis, genome-wide SNP genotypes for 398 of the 666 donors were used, and that subset was treated as a discovery cohort. All discovery cohort repertoires had been generated on a single sequencing platform. Both class I and class II loci were covered by HLA typing, at four-digit resolution. Typing coverage varied by locus: about 620-630 donors for A, B, C, DRB1 and DQB1; roughly 500 for DQA1; about 590 for DPA1; approximately 490 for DPB1. Because of strong linkage in the cohort, a handful of DR-DQ haplotypes were treated as single units for association and clustering. Across some 400 genotyped donors of the cohort, an average of about 240,000 unique TCR beta nucleotide sequences per donor were sequenced, and 15% to 20% of those sequences were non-productive.

Paper-wide results and their limitations: The authors suggested that the approach could potentially be extended to other disease states and immunological phenotypes. Across donors, most TCR sequences were observed very rarely, whereas some public TCRs were present in many individuals. A total of about 180 TCR beta chains were listed by the study as associated with cytomegalovirus. Assigning TCR associations to individual alleles was difficult when HLA alleles, especially DR and DQ, strongly co-occurred. A further reported finding was that TCR beta sequences accurately predicted the HLA-A and HLA-B alleles for most subjects in the first cohort. In a later analysis, TCR association rates were found to vary across HLA loci, with the most associated TCRs seen for DRB1 alleles and the fewest for HLA-C alleles. A cluster of highly shared sequence variants was judged likely to represent a technical artifact of the sequencing pipeline. In a later analysis, HLA-associated TCR beta chains showed more clonal expansion and lower generation probabilities than non-associated chains that were equally common. The cohort was sequenced for TCR beta chains only, and without alpha or paired-chain data the features that could be detected were limited. Broadly in line with IMGT annotations, most TCR beta V segments showed up in productive rearrangements about 87% or about 30% of the time in an earlier analysis of several hundred of the donors. Correlated functional status among segregating V segments might be attributable to linkage disequilibrium, but an unknown experimental factor could not be ruled out. Because some donors lacked HLA typing at each locus, the association tests relied only on the typed subset. Because counts were too low, around 17 rarely observed V segments, including chromosome 9 orphons, were left out of the earlier analysis of 500 to 650 of the donors. In vitro tests confirmed that a few of the cytomegalovirus-associated TCR beta chains recognize cytomegalovirus antigens. A later analysis associated about 16,000 TCR beta sequences with specific HLA alleles at a false discovery rate of 0.05. Presence/absence analyses assumed roughly uniform sequencing depth across donors, an assumption that may not hold. The classifier was reported to diagnose cytomegalovirus status with high specificity and sensitivity in both the original cohort and the validation cohort. In a later analysis, most CMV-associated TCR beta chains were found to appear HLA-restricted, with HLA associations seemingly driven largely by CMV exposure. A later analysis reported that several top co-occurrence clusters appeared linked to parvovirus B19, influenza, CMV and Epstein-Barr virus. In a later genetic analysis, fewer N-insertions in productive TCRs were reported among donors in an Asian-associated ancestry cluster than the 666-donor mean. Immune exposure information for the cohort was limited to CMV serostatus. In a later genetic analysis, a missense DCLRE1C variant was associated with V-gene and J-gene trimming of TCR beta chains, and the association was replicated in an independent cohort.

The cohort consisted of 670 or so healthy bone marrow donors. At the time of sampling, every cohort member was nominally healthy, though immune exposures that went unrecorded were likely present. The donor tested CMV seronegative, placing the donor among the 352 seronegative members of the cohort. Every donor gave a peripheral blood sample, and the peripheral blood mononuclear cells from that sample were used for TCR beta sequencing. The Qiagen DNeasy Blood Extraction Kit was used to extract genomic DNA from the blood cell samples. The method behind the library was the immunoSEQ multiplex PCR assay. For the multiplex PCR, a mixture combining 60 forward primers for TCR Vbeta segments and 13 reverse primers for TCR Jbeta segments was used. The CDR3 region of rearranged TCR beta genes was amplified from genomic DNA with a multiplex PCR assay. Amplified TCR beta libraries were sequenced as 87-base-pair reads on the Illumina HiSeq System. Processing in the source paper ran as follows. A later analysis counted tens of millions of unique TCR beta chains across the 690 or so repertoires, and 10 million to 12 million of these chains were shared by at least two donors. Raw reads were error-corrected and collapsed into unique sequences by a nearest-neighbor algorithm in which closely related sequences were merged to remove PCR and sequencing errors. CDR3 sequences were aligned to IMGT reference sequences to assign V, D and J gene segments. For a sequence to be retained, a match of at least six nucleotides was required to both a V gene segment and a J gene segment. Rearrangements were classified as productive when the CDR3 lacked stop codons and remained in frame with V and J, and all other rearrangements were classified as non-productive. CDR3 was defined by IMGT convention, running from the second conserved V-encoded cysteine to the conserved J-encoded phenylalanine. Sequences without an unambiguous match to a single V gene segment were excluded from the earlier analysis of 450 to 750 of the donors. In an earlier analysis of 450 to 750 of the donors, a V segment was called functional when productive rearrangements were above 56.7%, and segregating when the standard deviation between donors exceeded 5%. To diagnose cytomegalovirus status from the catalog of TCR beta chain sequences, a statistical classification framework was built. In a later analysis, TCR nucleotide sequences were compared against IMGT/GENE-DB human TR gene sequences so that V and J genes could be assigned. In a later analysis, CDR3 sequences and most-parsimonious VDJ recombination scenarios were assigned using the TCRdist pipeline. A later analysis defined each TCR beta chain by its CDR3 amino acid sequence plus V-gene family, and excluded reads lacking a unique V-gene family. A later analysis removed 550 to 650 highly shared, low-generation-probability nucleotide sequences to deal with suspected cross-contamination and a sequencing artifact. For each public chain, a later analysis derived a clonal expansion index from normalized ranks of inferred template counts within each repertoire. In a later analysis, generation probabilities were computed with a VDJ recombination model fitted to out-of-frame rearrangements, and the resulting probabilities were checked against IGoR. A later analysis scored TCR-TCR, TCR-HLA and TCR-CMV co-occurrence with hypergeometric tests, applying a repertoire-size bias correction to TCR pairs. False discovery rates were estimated in a later analysis by permuting HLA or CMV assignments 20 times. A later analysis grouped co-occurring TCRs with DBSCAN, adding TCRdist sequence similarity when clustering within HLA-allele-positive subsets. For co-occurrence clustering, repertoires with fewer than 30,000 or more than 120,000 public chains were excluded, along with four or five repertoires with anomalous nucleotide sharing. TCRdb obtained this table from immuneACCESS and retained in-frame rearrangements with V and J assigned. These tables miss some clones; where compared with another copy, unresolved V genes account for less than half of the shortfall, and the remainder is unexplained. That table is the source of V, J and clone size, and D and trimming were worked out from the DNA. The sample table shows fewer than 150,000 clones, and less than 85% are seen once. The ten largest make up around 4% of the sample.

The source of this sequence is a woman in her 40s in good health and CMV-seronegative. Source material: PBMCs.

The DNA reads as follows: TGTGCCAGCTCACCACCGAGGGGAACGGAGGGGGATACGCAGTATTTT. This is translated as CASSPPRGTEGDTQYF. The chain is made from TRBV18 and TRBJ2-3, and possibly TRBD2, on 6 matching bases. V was cut back by 0 bases and J by 6 bases, leaving a gap of 16 bases between them. In the germline V gene, CDR1 corresponds to KGHSH and CDR2 to LQKENI. Counted from cysteine to phenylalanine, this CDR3 has 16 amino acids. Only the CDR3 DNA is retained, 48 bases long and in frame from the first base.